This TCR beta chain was captured by sequencing in a study of T cell responses to AZD1222 COVID-19 vaccine. Across the study: Investigators merged groups given second doses at roughly 4 or roughly 12 weeks. Study conclusions and caveats: Spike-specific TCR depth and breadth grew after two AZD1222 doses. Spike regions recognized by vaccine-associated CD4 TCRs spanned the protein, led by 160-218 and 743-854.

Method: immunoSEQ multiplex PCR; TCRdb's copy keeps in-frame clones and lacks some. The table lists 110,000 to 150,000 clones, 93% of them singletons. In the case of this clone: Its antigen remains unknown.

The origin of this receptor is an adult in good health. The sample here was peripheral blood, taken on day 0 of AZD1222 vaccination.

This chain's CDR3 is CASSQELAGVNEQFF. The CDR3 DNA sequence: TGCGCCAGCAGCCAAGAACTAGCGGGAGTCAATGAGCAGTTCTTC. The chain has TRBV4-1 and TRBJ2-1; 11 positions agree with TRBD2. Germline V CDR1 and CDR2: MGHRA, YSYEKL. This CDR3 comprises 15 residues. The junction had 1 base not matched to a gene; V was cut back by 0 bases and J by 6 bases.